Shown below are 15 T cell receptor beta chains from a single sample sequenced in a study of OX40 agonist ivuxolimab in advanced cancers. Produced via immunoSEQ multiplex PCR; TCRdb's table is partial and in-frame only. Here the sample spans around 100,000 clones, 85% to 95% being singletons. This specimen consisted of CD4+ or CD8+ T cells sorted from blood, obtained in a trial of the OX40 agonist ivuxolimab. The receptors shown here come from an adult with an advanced solid tumor such as melanoma, head and neck, liver or kidney cancer.

The V gene is TRBV9, the J gene TRBJ2-3; D uncertain. CDR1 is SGDLS, CDR2 YYNGEE, per germline. This CDR3 is built from 14 residues. The V and J ends lost 6 bases and 1 base respectively, with 12 bases between them. The CDR3 DNA reads as TGTGCCAGCACTCCTGCTTGGGGCACAGATACGCAGTATTTT. This encodes CASTPAWGTDTQYF.

The J gene is TRBJ2-1, the V gene TRBV5-5; 7 positions agree with TRBD2. Germline loops: CDR1 SGHKS, CDR2 YYEKEE (reference sequence). The CDR3 extends over 16 amino acids. After removal of 0 bases from V and 6 bases from J, the junction contained 9 bases not matched to a gene. The DNA for the CDR3 is TGTGCCAGCAGCTTGGGGCCTAGGGACTATGGCAATGAGCAGTTCTTC. Translation: CASSLGPRDYGNEQFF.

This clone appeared once. CDR3 protein: CASSFGTYSTDTQYF. CDR3 DNA sequence: TGTGCCAGCAGCTTTGGGACGTATAGCACAGATACGCAGTATTTT. The V and J genes are TRBV11-3 and TRBJ2-3; D is tentatively TRBD1 or TRBD2 (5 bases each). The CDR3 contains 15 residues. Germline CDR1 SGHNT, CDR2 YENEEA. V shed 3 bases and J shed 0 bases, with 10 bases lying between them.

The genes are TRBV15 and TRBJ2-3; D assignment may be TRBD1 or TRBD2 (5 bases each). Germline lookup yields CDR1 LNHNV and CDR2 YYDKDF (reference sequence). CDR3 length: 16 amino acids. Trimming left V 0 bases short and J 1 base short, with 11 bases between. CDR3 protein: CATSRDLRDGTDTQYF. The CDR3 DNA is TGTGCCACCAGCAGAGATCTTAGGGACGGCACAGATACGCAGTATTTT.

The chain employs TRBV6-1 and TRBJ1-5; D is perhaps TRBD1 (5 bases). The CDR3 consists of 15 residues. The V gene's germline CDR1 is MNHNS and CDR2 SASEGT. V lost 4 bases and J 6 bases, leaving 16 bases between the germline ends. The CDR3 loop reads CASSAGTVATQPQHF. Here the CDR3 DNA reads TGTGCCAGCAGTGCAGGGACGGTCGCAACTCAGCCCCAGCATTTT.

The genes are TRBV5-8 and TRBJ1-2, with 10 bases that match TRBD1. From germline, CDR1 is SGHTS and CDR2 YDEGEE. The CDR3 spans 14 residues. Trimming cost V 4 bases and J 8 bases; bases outside gene matches: 8. Written as DNA, the CDR3 is TGTGCCAGCAGCCCCGACAGGGGGCGCCGAGGCTACACCTTC. Protein: CASSPDRGRRGYTF. The whole variable domain, filled in from reference TRBV5-8 and TRBJ1-2, reads EAGVTQSPTHLIKTRGQQATLRCSPISGHTSVYWYQQALGLGLQFLLWYDEGEERNRGNFPPRFSGRQFPNYSSELNVNALELEDSALYLCASSPDRGRRGYTFGSGTRLTVV.

In regard to this clone: Other DNA sequences within the sample encode an identical CDR3. The chain has TRBV2 and TRBJ2-3, with D hard to call. Per germline, CDR1 SNHLY and CDR2 FYNNEI. The CDR3 is 12 amino acids. Trimming cost V 3 bases and J 4 bases, with 5 bases left between them. CDR3 nucleotide sequence: TGTGCCAGCAGTGATCGTGCAGATACGCAGTATTTT. It translates to CASSDRADTQYF. Using reference TRBV2 and TRBJ2-3 for the parts outside the CDR3, the full variable domain is EPEVTQTPSHQVTQMGQEVILRCVPISNHLYFYWYRQILGQKVEFLVSFYNNEISEKSEIFDDQFSVERPDGSNFTLKIRSTKLEDSAMYFCASSDRADTQYFGPGTRLTVL.

CDR3 DNA: TGTGCCAGCACGGGACCTGGACCTAGCAATCAGCCCCAGCATTTT. Its protein is CASTGPGPSNQPQHF. The V and J genes are TRBV2 and TRBJ1-5; possible D gene TRBD1, 5 bases. CDR3 length: 15 residues. V gave up 7 bases and J gave up 0 bases, with 13 bases separating them. The V gene's germline CDR1 is SNHLY and CDR2 FYNNEI. Looking up the rest from reference TRBV2 and TRBJ1-5 gives the full variable domain: EPEVTQTPSHQVTQMGQEVILRCVPISNHLYFYWYRQILGQKVEFLVSFYNNEISEKSEIFDDQFSVERPDGSNFTLKIRSTKLEDSAMYFCASTGPGPSNQPQHFGDGTRLSIL.

The chain joins TRBV5-1 to TRBJ2-5; TRBD1 aligns across 7 bases. This CDR3 spans 14 amino acids. The germline CDR1 and CDR2 sequences are SGHRS and YFSETQ. The V segment lost 0 bases and the J segment 3 bases; nucleotides outside the gene matches: 2. CDR3 nucleotides: TGCGCCAGCAGCTTGGCCCAGGGGGAAGAGACCCAGTACTTC. Translated: CASSLAQGEETQYF.

The J gene is TRBJ2-4, the V gene TRBV18; 14 positions agree with TRBD2. The V segment lost 5 bases and the J segment 1 base; nucleotides outside the gene matches: 7. Germline CDR1 KGHSH, CDR2 LQKENI. The CDR3 loop spans 18 amino acids. In DNA, the CDR3 is TGTGCCAGCTCAGGGACTAGCGGGAGAATTGGGGCCAAAAACATTCAGTACTTC. Protein sequence: CASSGTSGRIGAKNIQYF.

CDR3 protein: CASSLGGVSNTEAFF. The CDR3 region has the DNA TGTGCCAGCAGCTTAGGAGGGGTTTCGAACACTGAAGCTTTCTTT. The rearrangement joins TRBV7-2 to TRBJ1-1; possible D gene TRBD1, 5 bases. CDR1 is SGHTA, CDR2 FQGNSA, per germline. V lost 1 base, J lost 1 base, and 10 bases lay in between. The CDR3 length is 15 residues.

This chain connects TRBV6-1 to TRBJ1-6; D is perhaps TRBD1 (5 bases). The ends were cut back, 3 bases at V and 1 base at J, with 7 bases in the middle. The CDR3 is 15 residues long. Per the germline V gene, CDR1 is MNHNS and CDR2 is SASEGT. In nucleotides, the CDR3 is TGTGCCAGCAGTGACAGGGATTCCTATAATTCACCCCTCCACTTT. Amino acid sequence: CASSDRDSYNSPLHF.

Regarding this clone: Other DNA sequences in the sample encode the same CDR3. The J gene is TRBJ1-5, the V gene TRBV7-8; unclear D gene. Germline-derived CDR1 and CDR2 are SGHVS and FQNEAQ. The CDR3 is 16 residues long. Between the trimmed V and J ends, which lost 5 bases and 9 bases, there was a span of 23 bases. CDR3 bases: TGTGCCAGCAGCCCAGCCGGGCCCCATAACCCATCGCCCCAGCATTTT. Residues: CASSPAGPHNPSPQHF.

This rearrangement joins TRBV11-2 to TRBJ1-2; tentatively, D is TRBD1 (6 bases). The CDR3 runs 13 residues. V lost 6 bases, J lost 4 bases, and 12 bases lay in between. CDR1 and CDR2 from the germline V gene are SGHAT and FQNNGV. As DNA, the CDR3 is TGTGCCAGCAGTTCGACAGGTCCCTATGGCTACACCTTC. It codes for CASSSTGPYGYTF.

This clone was observed once. The chain joins TRBV6-1 to TRBJ2-5; D gene unclear. V was trimmed by 4 bases and J by 10 bases, leaving 16 bases between them. This CDR3 is 13 amino acids long. In germline, CDR1 is MNHNS, CDR2 SASEGT. Here the CDR3 reads CASSATGRANQYF. The CDR3 nucleotides read TGTGCCAGCAGTGCCACTGGTCGGGCGAACCAGTACTTC.